One and the same sample provided the 24 T cell receptor beta chains below, sequenced in a study of T cell changes during pregnancy in multiple sclerosis. The protocol was immunoSEQ multiplex PCR, while the TCRdb copy is restricted to in-frame clones and leaves out a portion. Of approximately 53,000 clones detected, about 93% appear once; the ten largest clones hold roughly 0.6%. Sequencing used CD4+ T cells from peripheral blood mononuclear cells, obtained after pregnancy. Every receptor here comes from a female donor in good health, enrolled as a control in a pregnancy study.

The V call is TRBV5-1, the J call TRBJ2-3, with D possibly matching TRBD2 (5 bases). The germline V gene has CDR1 SGHRS and CDR2 YFSETQ. Trimming removed 3 bases at V and 2 bases at J, with 13 bases between. CDR3 length: 15 amino acids. The CDR3 region has the DNA TGCGCCAGCAGCTCCAGCGGAGACTACACAGATACGCAGTATTTT. Protein product: CASSSSGDYTDTQYF.

This sequence joins TRBV19 and TRBJ2-7, with 9 bases that match TRBD1. The CDR3 runs 15 residues. The V gene end was trimmed by 5 bases and the J gene end by 3 bases; junction bases not matched to a gene: 8. Per the germline V gene, CDR1 is LNHDA and CDR2 is SQIVND (reference sequence). CDR3 in amino acids: CASSQTDRGVYEQYF. The CDR3 DNA is TGTGCCAGTAGTCAAACTGACAGGGGGGTCTACGAGCAGTACTTC.

The chain has TRBV11-2 and TRBJ2-3, with D possibly TRBD2 on 6 matching bases. V lost 1 base and J 3 bases, leaving 11 bases between the germline ends. Germline lookup yields CDR1 SGHAT and CDR2 FQNNGV. The CDR3 is made up of 15 amino acids. The CDR3 DNA is TGTGCCAGCAGCTTAGCTCCGACTAGAACAGATACGCAGTATTTT. Residues: CASSLAPTRTDTQYF. The complete variable domain, with remaining parts taken from reference TRBV11-2 and TRBJ2-3, reads EAGVAQSPRYKIIEKRQSVAFWCNPISGHATLYWYQQILGQGPKLLIQFQNNGVVDDSQLPKDRFSAERLKGVDSTLKIQPAKLEDSAVYLCASSLAPTRTDTQYFGPGTRLTVL.

About this clone: An end of the junction does not agree with germline; a read error may underlie this. The chain couples TRBV7-7 to TRBJ1-3, with 10 nucleotides matching TRBD1. The CDR3 runs 15 residues. Germline V gene data show CDR1 as SSHAT and CDR2 as FNYEAQ (reference sequence). CDR3 region: CASSLGTGAGNTIYF. CDR3 bases: TGTGCTAGCAGCTTAGGGACAGGGGCTGGAAACACCATATATTTT.

The genes are TRBV2 and TRBJ2-5; D might be TRBD1 (6 bases). The V and J ends lost 6 bases and 1 base respectively, with 15 bases between them. The V gene's germline CDR1 is SNHLY and CDR2 FYNNEI. The CDR3 is 15 amino acids. The CDR3 loop reads CASRTGDNFQETQYF. For the CDR3, the DNA is TGTGCCAGCAGAACCGGGGACAATTTCCAAGAGACCCAGTACTTC.

This rearrangement joins TRBV6-1 to TRBJ2-5; 7 bases match TRBD1. CDR1 MNHNS and CDR2 SASEGT come from the germline V gene. CDR3 length: 14 residues. Trimming removed 6 bases from V and 4 bases from J; junction bases left unmatched: 8. The CDR3 DNA reads TGTGCCAGCAGCTACAGACAGGGTTTAGAGACCCAGTACTTC. Translated: CASSYRQGLETQYF.

The chain carries TRBV11-3 and TRBJ2-1; 10 bases match TRBD2. The germline V gene encodes CDR1 SGHNT and CDR2 YENEEA. This CDR3 region has 14 residues. Trimming at V came to 5 bases and at J to 7 bases, leaving 5 bases not matched to a gene. The CDR3 sequence: CASSPTTSGNEQFF. CDR3 nucleotide sequence: TGTGCCAGCAGCCCGACGACTAGCGGGAATGAGCAGTTCTTC.

This rearrangement joins TRBV11-2 to TRBJ1-1, with D unresolved. The CDR3 sequence is 13 residues long. The germline V and J ends were trimmed by 0 bases and 4 bases, with 6 bases remaining between them. The germline gives CDR1 SGHAT, CDR2 FQNNGV. The CDR3 protein is CASSLDMFTEAFF. The DNA of the CDR3 is TGTGCCAGCAGCTTAGATATGTTCACTGAAGCTTTCTTT.

This chain connects TRBV5-6 to TRBJ2-1; 8 bases fit TRBD2. V dropped 3 bases and J dropped 7; count of bases not matched to a gene: 12. CDR1 is SGHDT, CDR2 YYEEEE, per germline. CDR3 length: 16 residues. CDR3 nucleotides: TGTGCCAGCAGCTCAGAAAGGACTAGCTTTTATAATGAGCAGTTCTTC. Translation: CASSSERTSFYNEQFF.

The chain has TRBV21-1 and TRBJ2-4; the table's TRBD1 call for D was not verified on the DNA. TRBV21-1 is marked as a pseudogene. CDR3 length equals 15 residues. The CDR3 bases are TGTGCCACCCTAGTACAGGGTCGGCCCAAAAACATTCAGTACTTC. This codes for CATLVQGRPKNIQYF.

The chain has TRBV19 and TRBJ1-5, with TRBD1 matching 10 bases. V lost 3 bases and J lost 0; bases outside the gene matches: 11. CDR3 size: 19 residues. Germline loops: CDR1 LNHDA, CDR2 SQIVND (reference sequence). The DNA for the CDR3 is TGTGCCAGTAGTATGCGAGGCGGGACAGGGGCATATAGCAATCAGCCCCAGCATTTT. Translating it yields CASSMRGGTGAYSNQPQHF.

The rearrangement joins TRBV9 to TRBJ2-2; possibly TRBD2 for D (6 bases). Trimming removed 4 bases from V and 0 bases from J, with 22 bases in between. Germline loops: CDR1 SGDLS, CDR2 YYNGEE. The CDR3 spans 19 residues. The CDR3, as DNA: TGTGCCAGCAGCCCCCGAGTAGCGGCGGTATTCGCGAACACCGGGGAGCTGTTTTTT. This gives the protein CASSPRVAAVFANTGELFF.

The CDR3 DNA reads TGTGCCAGTGCTGGGCCCACAGATACGCAGTATTTT. It encodes CASAGPTDTQYF. V and J are TRBV6-6 and TRBJ2-3; D call uncertain. This CDR3 has 12 residues. V was trimmed by 9 bases and J by 2 bases, leaving 9 bases between them. CDR1 and CDR2 (germline): MNHNY, SVGAGI (reference sequence).

The V gene is TRBV28, the J gene TRBJ2-1, with 13 bases identical to TRBD2. Germline loops: CDR1 MDHEN, CDR2 SYDVKM. This CDR3 spans 16 amino acids. Unmatched junction bases numbered 8, after V lost 4 bases and J lost 8 bases. The CDR3 DNA reads TGTGCCAGCAGTTCCCCAACTAGCGGGAGGGCCTATGAGCAGTTCTTC. It translates to CASSSPTSGRAYEQFF.

The chain uses TRBV7-8 and TRBJ2-3; TRBD2 agrees at 8 bases. The CDR3 is 16 residues long. The trim removed 1 base at V and 3 bases at J, leaving 6 bases unmatched. Germline V CDR1 and CDR2: SGHVS, FQNEAQ. The CDR3 DNA sequence: TGTGCCAGCAGCTTAGATGGCGGGAGGAGGACAGATACGCAGTATTTT. The encoded protein is CASSLDGGRRTDTQYF.

J is TRBJ2-2 and V is TRBV2, with D possibly TRBD2 on 5 matching bases. Germline V gene lookup returns CDR1 SNHLY and CDR2 FYNNEI. This CDR3 is built from 14 residues. V shed 2 bases and J shed 4 bases, with 8 bases lying between them. CDR3 nucleotides: TGTGCCAGCAGTGAACTTCTAGCCACCGGGGAGCTGTTTTTT. Amino acid sequence: CASSELLATGELFF.

V is TRBV7-9 and J is TRBJ2-1; a possible D gene is TRBD1 (5 bases). Between the trimmed V and J ends, which lost 7 bases and 6 bases, there was a span of 16 bases. This CDR3 has 14 amino acids. In germline, CDR1 is SEHNR, CDR2 FQNEAQ (reference sequence). The CDR3 DNA reads TGTGCCAGCAACAACCAGGTGCAGGGCAATGAGCAGTTCTTC. It yields the protein CASNNQVQGNEQFF.

This chain connects TRBV29-1 to TRBJ2-7, with 7 positions matching TRBD2. The CDR3 is 14 residues long. J lost 6 bases, V lost 3 bases, and 11 bases had no gene match. Germline CDR1 and CDR2: SQVTM and ANQGSEA. The CDR3 loop is CSVDGGSVPGEQYF. Written as DNA, the CDR3 is TGCAGCGTTGACGGGGGGTCGGTCCCGGGCGAGCAGTACTTC.

The genes are TRBV25-1 and TRBJ2-7; D may be TRBD1 (6 bases). Germline assignment: CDR1 MGHDK and CDR2 SYGVNS. The CDR3 covers 12 residues. V gave up 7 bases and J gave up 7 bases, with 14 bases separating them. The CDR3 protein is CASKQGPKEQYF. The CDR3 DNA follows: TGTGCCAGCAAACAGGGCCCTAAGGAGCAGTACTTC.

The rearrangement uses TRBV6-5 and TRBJ2-3; D is possibly TRBD2 (6 bases). The germline gives CDR1 MNHEY, CDR2 SVGAGI. V was shortened by 4 bases and J by 3 bases, with 14 bases between the two germline ends. The CDR3 length is 15 residues. CDR3 in DNA: TGTGCCAGCAGTTGGGGACTGGAAAGAACAGATACGCAGTATTTT. Amino acids: CASSWGLERTDTQYF.

V usage is TRBV7-2 and J usage is TRBJ1-2; no clear D. V was clipped by 1 base and J by 6 bases, with 15 bases between them. This CDR3 has 15 residues. The V gene's germline CDR1 is SGHTA and CDR2 FQGNSA. This chain's CDR3 is CASSLGPSSTHGYTF. The CDR3 nucleotides read TGTGCCAGCAGCTTAGGTCCGTCAAGCACCCATGGCTACACCTTC.

The chain employs TRBV4-2 and TRBJ2-3, with D perhaps TRBD1 (5 bases). This CDR3 spans 14 amino acids. Per germline, CDR1 LGHNA and CDR2 YNFKEQ. V was clipped by 1 base and J by 4 bases, with 9 bases between them. CDR3 nucleotide sequence: TGTGCCAGCAGCCAAGTAGGGGCAGCAGATACGCAGTATTTT. Translated, it gives CASSQVGAADTQYF.

This sequence joins TRBV30 and TRBJ1-5, with unresolved D. The CDR3 is 13 residues long. The germline gives CDR1 GTSNPN, CDR2 SVGIG (reference sequence). With 5 bases removed from V and 2 bases from J, the gap between germline ends came to 10 bases. The CDR3 coding sequence is TGTGCCTGGGGAACTCAGGGCAATCAGCCCCAGCATTTT. Protein product: CAWGTQGNQPQHF.

V and J are TRBV27 and TRBJ1-5, with D possibly matching TRBD1 (5 bases). The germline V gene encodes CDR1 MNHEY and CDR2 SMNVEV (reference sequence). This CDR3 contains 23 residues. Trimming left V 2 bases short and J 6 bases short, with 38 bases between. The CDR3 bases are TGTGCCAGCAGTTTACCATATATCCCGGAGCCGGGACTGCGAAATGATAGGGGTCAGCCCCAGCATTTT. This codes for CASSLPYIPEPGLRNDRGQPQHF.